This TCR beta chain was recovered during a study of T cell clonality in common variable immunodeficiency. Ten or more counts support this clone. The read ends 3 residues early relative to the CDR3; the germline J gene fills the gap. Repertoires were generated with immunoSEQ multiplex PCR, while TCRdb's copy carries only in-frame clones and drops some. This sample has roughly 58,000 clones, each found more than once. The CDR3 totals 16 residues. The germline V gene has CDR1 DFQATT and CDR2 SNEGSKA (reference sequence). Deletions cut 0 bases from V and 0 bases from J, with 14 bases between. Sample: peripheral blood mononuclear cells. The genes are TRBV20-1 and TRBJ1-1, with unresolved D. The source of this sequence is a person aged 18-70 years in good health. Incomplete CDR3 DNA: TGCAGTGCTAGAGATCCTCGTCGAGGGCTGAACACTGAA. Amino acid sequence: CSARDPRRGLNTE. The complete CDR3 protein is CSARDPRRGLNTEAFF.